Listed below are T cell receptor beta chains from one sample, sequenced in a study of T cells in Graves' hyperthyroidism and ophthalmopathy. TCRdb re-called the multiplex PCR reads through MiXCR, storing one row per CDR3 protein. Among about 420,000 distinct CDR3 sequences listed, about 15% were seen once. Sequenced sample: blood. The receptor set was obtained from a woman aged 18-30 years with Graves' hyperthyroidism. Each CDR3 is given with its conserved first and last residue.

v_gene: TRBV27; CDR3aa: CASSFRDRGINGYTF
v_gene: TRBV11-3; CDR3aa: CASSLRGSGEQFF
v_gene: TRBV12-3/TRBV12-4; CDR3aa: CASKPPTSGRYRGEFF
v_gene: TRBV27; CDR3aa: CASSLSTGGAYEQYF
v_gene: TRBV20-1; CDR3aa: CSARTQGRAGGRYEQYF
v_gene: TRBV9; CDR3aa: CASSNFGGAQYF
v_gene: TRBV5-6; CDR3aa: CASSPGAGANNDGYTF
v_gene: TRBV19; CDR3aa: CASSKRSGRGETQYF
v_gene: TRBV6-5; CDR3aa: CASSYSQGARTEAFF
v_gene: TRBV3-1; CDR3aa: CASSPRLAGAGGTQYF
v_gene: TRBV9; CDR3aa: CASSHKPWETRTDTQYF
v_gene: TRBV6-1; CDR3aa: CASSFSGGALETQYF
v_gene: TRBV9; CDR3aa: CASSITGDTGELFF
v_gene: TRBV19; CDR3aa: CASSFSGSGQETQYF
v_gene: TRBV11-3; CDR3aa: CASTPAGGPYEQYF
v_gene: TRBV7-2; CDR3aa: CASSPRRRGSSNQPQHF
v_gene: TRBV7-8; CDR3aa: CASSLNIFRDQPQHF
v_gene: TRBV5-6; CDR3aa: CASSSGTSFPDPLYEQYF
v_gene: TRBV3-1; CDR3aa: CASSQDPGASPLHF
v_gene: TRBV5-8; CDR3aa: CASSTGTGVYNSPLHF
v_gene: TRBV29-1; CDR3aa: CSVGELANYGYTF
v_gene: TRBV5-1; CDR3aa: CASSGGQGVAEAFF
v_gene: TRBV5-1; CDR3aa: CASSFRGPNTGELFF
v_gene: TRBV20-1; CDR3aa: CSATGTGITDTQYF
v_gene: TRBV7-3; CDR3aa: CASSLNAVGLGEQFF
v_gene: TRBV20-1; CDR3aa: CSARDAAHNYGYTF
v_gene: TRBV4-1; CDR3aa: CASSLQVLRTGELFF
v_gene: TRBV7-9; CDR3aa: CASSLAGGTGNTTYF
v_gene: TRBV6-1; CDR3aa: CASSPRGVYSNQPQHF
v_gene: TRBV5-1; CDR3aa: CASSLEMGYGYTF
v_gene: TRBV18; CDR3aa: CASSPLGGGTEAFF
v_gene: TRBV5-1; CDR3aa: CASSPITSGASTDTQYF
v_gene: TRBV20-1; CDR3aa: CSASDARKGSMNTEAFF
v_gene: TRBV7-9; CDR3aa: CASSSTSSMLGTGELFF
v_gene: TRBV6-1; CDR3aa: CASSDPPSGLSTDTQYF
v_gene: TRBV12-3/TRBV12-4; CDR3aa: CASSLRGALSPLHF
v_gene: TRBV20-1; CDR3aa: CSATLSGQGTDTQYF
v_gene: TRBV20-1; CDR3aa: CSARDQRTGQYF
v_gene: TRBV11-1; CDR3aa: CASSWTGKHEQYF
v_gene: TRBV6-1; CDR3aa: CASSAIAGWEREKLFF
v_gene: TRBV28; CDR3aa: CASGEGDRGTTNEKLFF
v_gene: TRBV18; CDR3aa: CASSPPRLPSVEQYF
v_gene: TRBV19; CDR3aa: CASRLDLRRVRSNQPQHF
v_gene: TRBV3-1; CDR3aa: CASSPDGEVAFF
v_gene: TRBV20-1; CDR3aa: CSAGTNSNQPQHF
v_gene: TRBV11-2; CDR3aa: CASSLGGRWADTQYF
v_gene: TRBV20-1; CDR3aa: CSATPQTSGSAETQYF
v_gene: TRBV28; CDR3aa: CASSLTSGTPPGNTIYF
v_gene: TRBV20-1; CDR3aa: CSASALAGGPDTQYF